Below, one TCR beta chain is given with its context. Trimming took 0 bases from V and 6 from J; bases not matched to a gene: 4. In germline, CDR1 is SGHRS, CDR2 YFSETQ. The CDR3 is 14 residues long. This entry is derived from a study of blood T cell repertoires in COVID-19. The wider study: Samples representing acute and convalescent COVID-19 were sourced from the United States, Italy and Spain. The analysed material was cDNA or gDNA that came from T cells, B-cell-depleted T cells, or PBMCs.

Original analysis: Cell counts per sample came from amplifying reference gene primers. This table comes from immunoSEQ multiplex PCR, and its TCRdb copy is limited to in-frame clones, with some not included. The V and J calls and clone size come from that table; D and trimming were worked out from the DNA. The table has under 300,000 clones, around nine tenths seen once. What was sequenced was peripheral blood. This clonotype was obtained from a woman aged 40 to 55 who had recovered from COVID-19. The chain has TRBV5-1 and TRBJ2-3; 7 bases map to TRBD1. The CDR3 sequence is CASSLVAQGDTQYF. As DNA, the CDR3 is TGCGCCAGCAGCTTGGTGGCACAGGGGGATACGCAGTATTTT.